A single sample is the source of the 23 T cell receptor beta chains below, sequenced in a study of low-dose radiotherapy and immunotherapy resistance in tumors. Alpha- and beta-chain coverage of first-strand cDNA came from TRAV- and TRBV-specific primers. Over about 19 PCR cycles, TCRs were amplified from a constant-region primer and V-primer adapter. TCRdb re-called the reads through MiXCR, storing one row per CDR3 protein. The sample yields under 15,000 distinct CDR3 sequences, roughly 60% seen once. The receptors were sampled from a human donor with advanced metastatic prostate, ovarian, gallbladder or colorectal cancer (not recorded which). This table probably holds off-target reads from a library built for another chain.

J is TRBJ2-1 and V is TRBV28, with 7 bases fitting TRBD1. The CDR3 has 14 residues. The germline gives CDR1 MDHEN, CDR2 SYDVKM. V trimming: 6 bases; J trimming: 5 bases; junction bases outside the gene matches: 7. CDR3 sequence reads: CASSIIQGNNEQFF. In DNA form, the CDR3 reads TGTGCCAGCAGCATTATACAGGGGAACAATGAGCAGTTCTTC.

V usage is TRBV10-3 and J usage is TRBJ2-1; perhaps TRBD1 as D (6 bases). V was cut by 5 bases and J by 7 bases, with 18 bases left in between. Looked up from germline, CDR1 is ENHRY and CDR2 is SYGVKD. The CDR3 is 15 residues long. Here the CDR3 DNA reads TGTGCCATCAGTCTGACAGGAGGCCCAGGGAATGAGCAGTTCTTC. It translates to CAISLTGGPGNEQFF.

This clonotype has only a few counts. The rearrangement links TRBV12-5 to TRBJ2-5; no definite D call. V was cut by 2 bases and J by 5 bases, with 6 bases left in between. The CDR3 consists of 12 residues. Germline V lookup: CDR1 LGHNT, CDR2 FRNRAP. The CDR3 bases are TGTGCTAGTGGTTTGAATTCTGAGACCCAGTACTTC. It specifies CASGLNSETQYF.

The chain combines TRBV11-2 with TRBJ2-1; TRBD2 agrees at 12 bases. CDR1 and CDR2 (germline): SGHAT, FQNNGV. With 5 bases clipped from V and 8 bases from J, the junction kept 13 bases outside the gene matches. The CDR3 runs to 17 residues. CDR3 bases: TGTGCCAGCAGCCGGACAGAGCTAGCGGGAGGGCCCTATGAGCAGTTCTTC. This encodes CASSRTELAGGPYEQFF.

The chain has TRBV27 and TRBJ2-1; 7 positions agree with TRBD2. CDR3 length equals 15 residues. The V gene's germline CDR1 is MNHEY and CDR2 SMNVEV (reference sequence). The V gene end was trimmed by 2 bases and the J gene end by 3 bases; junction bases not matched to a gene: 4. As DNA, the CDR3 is TGTGCCAGCAGTTTAGCGGGAGAGATCTACAATGAGCAGTTCTTC. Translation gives CASSLAGEIYNEQFF.

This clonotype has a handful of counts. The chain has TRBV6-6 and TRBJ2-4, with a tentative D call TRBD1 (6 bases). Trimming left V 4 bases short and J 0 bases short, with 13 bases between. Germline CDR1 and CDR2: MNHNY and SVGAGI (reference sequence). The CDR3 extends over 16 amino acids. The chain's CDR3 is CASSFDRTLAKNIQYF. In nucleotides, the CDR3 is TGTGCCAGCAGTTTTGACAGGACGTTAGCCAAAAACATTCAGTACTTC.

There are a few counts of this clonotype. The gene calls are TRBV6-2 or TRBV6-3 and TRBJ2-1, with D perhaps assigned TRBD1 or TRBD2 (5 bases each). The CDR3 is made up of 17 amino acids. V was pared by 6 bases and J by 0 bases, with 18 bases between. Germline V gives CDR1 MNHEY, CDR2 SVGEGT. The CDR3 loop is CASSRGGVKSSYNEQFF. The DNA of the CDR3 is TGTGCCAGCAGCCGTGGGGGAGTCAAAAGCTCCTACAATGAGCAGTTCTTC.

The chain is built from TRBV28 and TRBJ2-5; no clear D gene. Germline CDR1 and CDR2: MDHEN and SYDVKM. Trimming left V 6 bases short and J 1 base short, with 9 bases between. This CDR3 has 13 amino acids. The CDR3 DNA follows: TGTGCCAGCAGAACGGACCCCCAAGAGACCCAGTACTTC. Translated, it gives CASRTDPQETQYF.

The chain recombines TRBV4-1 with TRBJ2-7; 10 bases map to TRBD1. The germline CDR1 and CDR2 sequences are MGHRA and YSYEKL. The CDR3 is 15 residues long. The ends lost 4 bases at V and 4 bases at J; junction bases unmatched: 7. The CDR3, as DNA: TGCGCCAGCAGCCGTCCCGGGACAGGGGCGTACGAGCAGTACTTC. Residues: CASSRPGTGAYEQYF.

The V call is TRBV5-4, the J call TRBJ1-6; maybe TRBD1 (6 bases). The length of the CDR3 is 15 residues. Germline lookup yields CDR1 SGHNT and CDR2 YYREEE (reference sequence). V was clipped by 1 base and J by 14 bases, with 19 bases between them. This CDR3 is CASSLSGAGDLTLHF. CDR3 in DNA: TGTGCCAGCAGCTTGTCAGGGGCCGGTGATTTAACCCTCCACTTT.

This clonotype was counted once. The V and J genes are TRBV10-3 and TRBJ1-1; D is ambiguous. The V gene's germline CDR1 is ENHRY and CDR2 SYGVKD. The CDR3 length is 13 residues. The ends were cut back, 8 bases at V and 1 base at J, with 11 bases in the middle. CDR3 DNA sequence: TGTGCCATCGGCGGAGTCGGGAACACTGAAGCTTTCTTT. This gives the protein CAIGGVGNTEAFF.

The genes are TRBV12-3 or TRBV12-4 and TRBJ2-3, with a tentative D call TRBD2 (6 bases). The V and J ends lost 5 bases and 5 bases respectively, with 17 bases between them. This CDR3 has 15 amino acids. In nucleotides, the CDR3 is TGTGCCAGCAGTCAACTTAGCGGTCGTGGAGATACGCAGTATTTT. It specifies CASSQLSGRGDTQYF.

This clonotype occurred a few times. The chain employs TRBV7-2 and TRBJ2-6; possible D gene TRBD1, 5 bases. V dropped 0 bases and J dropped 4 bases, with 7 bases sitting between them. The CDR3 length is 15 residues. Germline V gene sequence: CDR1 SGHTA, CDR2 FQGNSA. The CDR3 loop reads CASSLAGAGANVLTF. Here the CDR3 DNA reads TGTGCCAGCAGCTTAGCAGGGGCCGGGGCCAACGTCCTGACTTTC.

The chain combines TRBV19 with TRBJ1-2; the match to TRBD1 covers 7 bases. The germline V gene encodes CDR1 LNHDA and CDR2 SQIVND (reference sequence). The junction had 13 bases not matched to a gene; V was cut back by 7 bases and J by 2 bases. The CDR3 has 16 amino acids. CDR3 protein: CASTPGQARGNYGYTF. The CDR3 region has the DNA TGTGCCAGTACCCCCGGACAGGCAAGGGGAAACTATGGCTACACCTTC.

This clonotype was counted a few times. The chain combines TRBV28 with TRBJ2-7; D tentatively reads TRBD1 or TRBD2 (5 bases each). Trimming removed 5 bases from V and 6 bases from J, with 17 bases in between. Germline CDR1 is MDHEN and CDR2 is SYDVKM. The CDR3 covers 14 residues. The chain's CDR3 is CASSMTTSGLEQYF. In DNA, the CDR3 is TGTGCCAGCAGTATGACTACCTCGGGGCTCGAGCAGTACTTC.

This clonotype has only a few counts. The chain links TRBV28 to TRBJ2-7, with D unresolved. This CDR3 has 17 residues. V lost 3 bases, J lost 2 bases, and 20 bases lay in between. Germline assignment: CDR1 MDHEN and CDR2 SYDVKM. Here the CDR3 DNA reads TGTGCCAGCAGTTTCGGAACACTTGTGAGTGTCCCCTACGAGCAGTACTTC. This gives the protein CASSFGTLVSVPYEQYF.

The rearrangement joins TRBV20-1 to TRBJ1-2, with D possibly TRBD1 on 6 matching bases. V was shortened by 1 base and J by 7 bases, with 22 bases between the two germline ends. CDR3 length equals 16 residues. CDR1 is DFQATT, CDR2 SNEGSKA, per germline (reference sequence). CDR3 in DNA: TGCAGTGCTAGAGCCAGCGGGGGCAAGGGTTCGGGTGGCTACACCTTC. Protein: CSARASGGKGSGGYTF.

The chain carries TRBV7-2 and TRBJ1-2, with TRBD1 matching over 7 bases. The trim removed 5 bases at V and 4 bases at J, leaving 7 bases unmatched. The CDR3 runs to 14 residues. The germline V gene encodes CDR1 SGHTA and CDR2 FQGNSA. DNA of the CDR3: TGTGCCAGCAGCCACAGAGGGGGCATCTATGGCTACACCTTC. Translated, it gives CASSHRGGIYGYTF. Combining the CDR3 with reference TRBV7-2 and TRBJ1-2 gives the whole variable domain GAGVSQSPSNKVTEKGKDVELRCDPISGHTALYWYRQSLGQGLEFLIYFQGNSAPDKSGLPSDRFSAERTGGSVSTLTIQRTQQEDSAVYLCASSHRGGIYGYTFGSGTRLTVV.

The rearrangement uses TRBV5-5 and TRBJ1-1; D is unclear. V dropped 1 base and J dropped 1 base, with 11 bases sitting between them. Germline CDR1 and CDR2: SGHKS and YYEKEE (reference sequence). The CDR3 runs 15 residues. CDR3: CASSLSGLANTEAFF. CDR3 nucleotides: TGTGCCAGCAGCTTGAGTGGACTGGCGAACACTGAAGCTTTCTTT.

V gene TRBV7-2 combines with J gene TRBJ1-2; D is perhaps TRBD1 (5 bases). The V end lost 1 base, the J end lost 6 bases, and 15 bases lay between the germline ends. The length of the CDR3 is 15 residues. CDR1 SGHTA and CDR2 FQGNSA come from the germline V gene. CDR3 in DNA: TGTGCCAGCAGCTTAGACGGGGCGAAGGGAGATGGCTACACCTTC. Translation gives CASSLDGAKGDGYTF.

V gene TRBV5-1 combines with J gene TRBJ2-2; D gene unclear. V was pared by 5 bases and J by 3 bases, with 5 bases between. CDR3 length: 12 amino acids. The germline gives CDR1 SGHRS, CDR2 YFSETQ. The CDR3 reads CASRYDTGELFF. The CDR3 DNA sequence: TGCGCCAGCAGGTACGACACCGGGGAGCTGTTTTTT.

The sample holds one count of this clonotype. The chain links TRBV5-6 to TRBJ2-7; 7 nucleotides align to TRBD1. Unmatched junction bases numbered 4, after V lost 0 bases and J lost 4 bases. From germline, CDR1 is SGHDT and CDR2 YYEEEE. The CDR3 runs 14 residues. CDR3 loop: CASSLGQGRYEQYF. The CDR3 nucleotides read TGTGCCAGCAGCTTGGGACAGGGAAGATACGAGCAGTACTTC. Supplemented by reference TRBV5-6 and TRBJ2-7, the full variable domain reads DAGVTQSPTHLIKTRGQQVTLRCSPKSGHDTVSWYQQALGQGPQFIFQYYEEEERQRGNFPDRFSGHQFPNYSSELNVNALLLGDSALYLCASSLGQGRYEQYFGPGTRLTVT.

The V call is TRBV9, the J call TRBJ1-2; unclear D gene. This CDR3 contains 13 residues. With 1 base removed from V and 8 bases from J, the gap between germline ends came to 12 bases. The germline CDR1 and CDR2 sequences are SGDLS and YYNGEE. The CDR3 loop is CASSVNAREGYTF. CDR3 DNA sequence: TGTGCCAGCAGCGTAAACGCCCGTGAGGGCTACACCTTC.